This T cell receptor beta chain was found in a study of tumor-infiltrating lymphocytes in primary liver carcinoma. About the research overall: The patients included men and women who were aged 30 to 69 years. Tumor stage was T1-T3 N0M0, and tumor size was roughly 4 to 10 cm across.

A primer matching the constant region was used to make TCR beta cDNA from approximately 0.45 ug of total RNA. Modified slightly, ARM-PCR produced TCR beta libraries over three nested multiplex PCR rounds. The first two PCR rounds, approximately 11 cycles each, used TRBV1-TRBV30 forward primers and a C-beta reverse primer. TCRdb recomputed calls from the multiplex PCR reads with MiXCR, one row per CDR3 protein. The table has 80,000 to 100,000 distinct CDR3 sequences, just under 70% seen once. The CDR3 contains 17 residues. V was clipped by 8 bases and J by 3 bases, with 22 bases between them. The germline gives CDR1 MGHRA, CDR2 YSYEKL. Joint extraction of RNA and DNA used about 17-30 mg of bulk tissue that was unsorted. Primary liver carcinomas in the patients were surgically resected. Patients carried chronic HBV infection without prior treatment.

The origin of this receptor is a man aged 35 to 55 with primary liver carcinoma and hepatitis B virus infection. The gene calls are TRBV4-1 and TRBJ2-2; D may be TRBD1 (6 bases). The sample comprised tumor-adjacent normal liver tissue. CDR3 in DNA: TGCGCCAGCGGCCCGAGGTCCTGGGACACAGACACCGGGGAGCTGTTTTTT. This translates into CASGPRSWDTDTGELFF.